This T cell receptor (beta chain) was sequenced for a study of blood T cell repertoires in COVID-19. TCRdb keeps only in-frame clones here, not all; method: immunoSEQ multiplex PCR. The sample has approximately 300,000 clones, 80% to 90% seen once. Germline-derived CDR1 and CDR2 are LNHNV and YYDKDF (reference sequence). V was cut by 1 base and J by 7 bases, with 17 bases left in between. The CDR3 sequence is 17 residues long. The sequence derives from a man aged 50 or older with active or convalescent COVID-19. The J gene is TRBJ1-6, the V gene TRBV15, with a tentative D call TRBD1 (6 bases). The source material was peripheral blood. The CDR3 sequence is CATSRGFRGGLNSPLHF. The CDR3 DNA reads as TGTGCCACCAGCAGAGGATTTAGGGGGGGGCTGAATTCACCCCTCCACTTT.